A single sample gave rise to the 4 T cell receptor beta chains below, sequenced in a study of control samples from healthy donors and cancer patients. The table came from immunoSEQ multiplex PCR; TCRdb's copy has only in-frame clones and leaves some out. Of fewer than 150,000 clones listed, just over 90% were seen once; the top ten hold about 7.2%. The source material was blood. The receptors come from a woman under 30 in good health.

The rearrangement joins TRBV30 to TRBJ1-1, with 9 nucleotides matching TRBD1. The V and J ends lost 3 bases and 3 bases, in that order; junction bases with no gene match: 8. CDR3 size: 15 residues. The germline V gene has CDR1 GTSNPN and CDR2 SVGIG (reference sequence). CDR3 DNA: TGTGCCTGGAGCTCCATGGACAGGGGCTACACTGAAGCTTTCTTT. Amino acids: CAWSSMDRGYTEAFF.

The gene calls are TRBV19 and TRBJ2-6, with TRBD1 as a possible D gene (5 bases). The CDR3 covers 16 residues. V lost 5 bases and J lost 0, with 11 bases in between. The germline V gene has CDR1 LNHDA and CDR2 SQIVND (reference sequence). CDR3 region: CASSPDRFSGANVLTF. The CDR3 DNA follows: TGTGCCAGTAGTCCCGACAGATTCTCTGGGGCCAACGTCCTGACTTTC.

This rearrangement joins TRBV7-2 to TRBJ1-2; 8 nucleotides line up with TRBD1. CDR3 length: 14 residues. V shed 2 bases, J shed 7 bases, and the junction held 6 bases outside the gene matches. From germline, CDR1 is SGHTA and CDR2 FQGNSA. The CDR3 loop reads CASSLRGTGSGYTF. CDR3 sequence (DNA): TGTGCCAGCAGCTTACGCGGGACAGGCTCTGGCTACACCTTC.

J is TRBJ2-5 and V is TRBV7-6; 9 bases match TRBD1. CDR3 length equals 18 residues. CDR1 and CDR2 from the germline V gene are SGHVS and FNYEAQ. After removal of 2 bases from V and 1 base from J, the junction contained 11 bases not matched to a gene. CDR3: CASSLTQTTGGGQETQYF. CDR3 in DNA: TGTGCCAGCAGCTTAACCCAAACTACAGGGGGCGGCCAAGAGACCCAGTACTTC.